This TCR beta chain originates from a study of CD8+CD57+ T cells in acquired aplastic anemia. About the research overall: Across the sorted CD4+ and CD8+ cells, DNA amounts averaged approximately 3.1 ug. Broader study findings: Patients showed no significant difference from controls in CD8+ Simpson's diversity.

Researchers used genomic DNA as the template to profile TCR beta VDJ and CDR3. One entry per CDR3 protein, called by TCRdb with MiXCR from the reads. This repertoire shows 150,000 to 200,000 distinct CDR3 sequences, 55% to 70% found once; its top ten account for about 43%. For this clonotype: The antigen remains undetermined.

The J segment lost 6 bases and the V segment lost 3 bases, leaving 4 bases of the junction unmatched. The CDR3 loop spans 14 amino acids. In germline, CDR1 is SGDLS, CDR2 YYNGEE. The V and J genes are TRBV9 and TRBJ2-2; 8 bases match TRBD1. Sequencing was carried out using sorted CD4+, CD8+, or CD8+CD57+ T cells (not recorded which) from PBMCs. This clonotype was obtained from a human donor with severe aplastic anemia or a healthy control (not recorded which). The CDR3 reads CASSGTGFAGELFF. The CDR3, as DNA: TGTGCCAGCAGCGGGACAGGGTTCGCCGGGGAGCTGTTTTTT. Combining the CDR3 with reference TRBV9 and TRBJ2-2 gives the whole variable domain DSGVTQTPKHLITATGQRVTLRCSPRSGDLSVYWYQQSLDQGLQFLIQYYNGEERAKGNILERFSAQQFPDLHSELNLSSLELGDSALYFCASSGTGFAGELFFGEGSRLTVL.